The clone carrying this T cell receptor (beta chain) was observed once. This sample stems from a study of blood T cell repertoires in COVID-19. Looking at the study overall: The samples span acute and convalescent COVID-19 from the United States, Italy and Spain.

Source study methods: Nucleated cell counts were estimated from reference gene primer amplification. Data came from immunoSEQ multiplex PCR; TCRdb stores just in-frame clones and leaves some out. V and J calls and clone size are those listed in that table; D and trimming were worked out from the DNA. Among around 370,000 clones listed, 85% to 90% were seen once. Trimming took 5 bases from V and 0 from J, leaving 17 bases between them. The length of the CDR3 is 16 residues. Germline V gene sequence: CDR1 SGHTA, CDR2 FQGNSA. The chain uses TRBV7-2 and TRBJ2-7; D may be TRBD1 (6 bases). The material sequenced was peripheral blood. This receptor was identified in a man aged 18 to 30 with active or convalescent COVID-19. As DNA, the CDR3 is TGTGCCAGCAGCCGGAGACCCGACAGGAGCTCCTACGAGCAGTACTTC. It specifies CASSRRPDRSSYEQYF.